Listed below are T cell receptor beta chains from one sample, sequenced in a study of T cell repertoires in cytomegalovirus infection. TCRdb independently ran MiXCR on the reads; one entry per CDR3 protein. Found here are 560,000 or so distinct CDR3 sequences, approximately 17% of them singletons; the top ten hold more than 20%. What was sequenced was CD8+ T cells from PBMCs. These receptors originate from a human donor in good health (CMV status not recorded). Some clones in this sample may be carry-over from other donors' samples. The CDR3 runs from the conserved cysteine through the conserved F or W. D genes are given only for firm matches. Some rows have no size entry. The others give once, few or many, or a class for an expanded clone.

clone size	V gene	D gene	J gene	CDR3 DNA	CDR3 protein
few	TRBV6-1	TRBD2	TRBJ2-7	TGTGCCAGCAGTGGACTAGCGGAAGACGAGCAGTACTTC	CASSGLAEDEQYF
many	TRBV7-2	.	TRBJ2-1	TGTGCCAGCAGCTTTGTAACTAGCCGCTACAATGAGCAGTTCTTC	CASSFVTSRYNEQFF
many	TRBV6-1	TRBD2	TRBJ2-1	TGTGCCAGCAGTGCGAACGGGAGGCAGTCCGATGAGCAGTTCTTC	CASSANGRQSDEQFF
many	TRBV2	.	TRBJ1-5	TGTGCCAGCATTGGGCCGGATAGCAATCAGCCCCAGCATTTT	CASIGPDSNQPQHF
many	TRBV7-8	TRBD1	TRBJ1-2	TGTGCCAGCAGCCTCGGGACAGGGGAGGGCTATGGCTACACCTTC	CASSLGTGEGYGYTF
many	TRBV12-3/TRBV12-4	.	TRBJ2-7	TGTGCCAGCAGTTGGGGGGGGGACAACTCCTACGAGCAGTACTTC	CASSWGGDNSYEQYF
few	TRBV20-1	.	TRBJ1-6	TGCAGTGCTAGAGATCCAGTCCCCGAGGAGTATAGGAATTCACCCCTCCACTTT	CSARDPVPEEYRNSPLHF
.	TRBV5-6	.	TRBJ2-7	TGTGCCGGCAGCTACCGGGACGCCTACGAGCAGTACTTC	CAGSYRDAYEQYF
many	TRBV14	.	TRBJ1-1	TGTGCCAGCAGCTTCTTTGCGGGGGACACTGAAGCTTTCTTT	CASSFFAGDTEAFF
few	TRBV15	.	TRBJ1-1	TGTGCCACCAGCCCCGGGGGGGAGAACACTGAAGCTTTCTTT	CATSPGGENTEAFF
.	TRBV5-6	.	TRBJ2-7	TGTGCCAGCAGCTTGGCTAGGGCTCCCTACGAGCAGTACTTC	CASSLARAPYEQYF
.	TRBV6-1	.	TRBJ2-2	TGTGCCAGTCGGACCGGGATCACCGGGGAGCTGTTTTTT	CASRTGITGELFF
many	TRBV14	TRBD1	TRBJ2-7	TGTGCCAGCAGCCATGACAGGGATTTTCCCTACGAGCAGTACTTC	CASSHDRDFPYEQYF
many	TRBV11-2	TRBD1	TRBJ1-2	TGTGCCAGCAGCTTAGGTGGTACAGGGGAGGATGGCTACACCTTC	CASSLGGTGEDGYTF
many	TRBV6-1	.	TRBJ2-7	TGTGCCAGCAGCCTAAATTGGGGGGCGAAGTCCTACGAGCAGTACTTC	CASSLNWGAKSYEQYF